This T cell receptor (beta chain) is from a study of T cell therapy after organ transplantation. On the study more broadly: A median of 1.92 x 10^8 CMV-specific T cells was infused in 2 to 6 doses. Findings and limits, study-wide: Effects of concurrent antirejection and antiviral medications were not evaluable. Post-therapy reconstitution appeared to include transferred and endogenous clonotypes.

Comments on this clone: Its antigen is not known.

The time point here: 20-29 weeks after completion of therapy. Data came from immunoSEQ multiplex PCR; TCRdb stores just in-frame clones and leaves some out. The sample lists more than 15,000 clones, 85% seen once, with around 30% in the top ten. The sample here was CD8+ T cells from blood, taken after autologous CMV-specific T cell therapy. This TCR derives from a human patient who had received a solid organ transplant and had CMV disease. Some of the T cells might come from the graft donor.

This CDR3 reads CASSLGLNGGNTIYF. Here the CDR3 DNA reads TGTGCCAGCAGTTTGGGACTCAATGGAGGAAACACCATATATTTT. The V gene is TRBV27, the J gene TRBJ1-3; tentatively, D is TRBD1 (5 bases). The germline V and J ends were trimmed by 3 bases and 4 bases, with 13 bases remaining between them. The CDR3 extends over 15 amino acids. Germline CDR1 is MNHEY and CDR2 is SMNVEV (reference sequence).